This passage covers 22 T cell receptor beta chains from one sample sequenced in a study of blood T cell repertoires in COVID-19. Some clones are missing from TCRdb's copy, which holds only in-frame ones; the method was immunoSEQ multiplex PCR. The repertoire includes about 200,000 clones, about 88% of them detected once, and roughly 4.5% sits in the top ten. Sequencing used peripheral blood. The receptor source for this set is an elderly woman with acute or convalescent COVID-19.

This chain uses TRBV19 with TRBJ2-2; the D gene is possibly TRBD2 (5 bases). The V end lost 0 bases, the J end lost 4 bases, and 12 bases lay between the germline ends. The CDR3 runs to 16 residues. Germline V gene data show CDR1 as LNHDA and CDR2 as SQIVND (reference sequence). CDR3 in DNA: TGTGCCAGTAGTATAGAAAGAGCTAGCCCCACCGGGGAGCTGTTTTTT. This encodes CASSIERASPTGELFF.

V is TRBV6-1 and J is TRBJ2-1, with D perhaps matching TRBD2 (5 bases). V was clipped by 6 bases and J by 8 bases, with 11 bases between them. Germline V gene data show CDR1 as MNHNS and CDR2 as SASEGT. The CDR3 length is 12 residues. The CDR3: CASSPSGYEQFF. The CDR3 region has the DNA TGTGCCAGCAGCCCGAGCGGCTATGAGCAGTTCTTC.

The J gene is TRBJ2-7, the V gene TRBV28; D perhaps matches TRBD1 (6 bases). The CDR3 loop spans 14 amino acids. CDR1 and CDR2 (germline): MDHEN, SYDVKM. The ends were cut back, 5 bases at V and 1 base at J, with 12 bases in the middle. CDR3 DNA sequence: TGTGCCAGCAGTATCCCAGGACAGTCCTACGAGCAGTACTTC. Translation: CASSIPGQSYEQYF.

The chain recombines TRBV24-1 with TRBJ1-5; TRBD1 agrees at 7 bases. The CDR3 length is 15 residues. Germline V gene sequence: CDR1 KGHDR, CDR2 SFDVKD. The ends lost 0 bases at V and 5 bases at J; junction bases unmatched: 3. The CDR3 protein is CATSDLKQGHQPQHF. In nucleotides, the CDR3 is TGTGCCACCAGTGATTTGAAACAGGGGCATCAGCCCCAGCATTTT.

This chain joins TRBV7-9 and TRBJ1-1; 9 bases align to TRBD1. The CDR3 is 13 residues long. Germline CDR1 reads SEHNR; CDR2 reads FQNEAQ (reference sequence). The ends lost 5 bases at V and 4 bases at J; junction bases unmatched: 2. For the CDR3, the DNA is TGTGCCAGCAGCAGACAGGGGGGCACTGAAGCTTTCTTT. Translation gives CASSRQGGTEAFF.

This clone appeared many times. The V call is TRBV29-1, the J call TRBJ1-5; D is perhaps TRBD1 (6 bases). V dropped 7 bases and J dropped 5 bases, with 18 bases sitting between them. There are 14 residues in the CDR3. Germline V gene sequence: CDR1 SQVTM, CDR2 ANQGSEA. This CDR3 is CSASQGTYDQPQHF. CDR3 nucleotide sequence: TGCAGCGCCTCCCAGGGGACGTACGATCAGCCCCAGCATTTT.

This clone was seen more than once but under ten times. The chain uses TRBV4-2 and TRBJ2-7; D remains unclear. Trimming shortened V by 1 base and J by 5 bases, and 12 bases separated the two germline ends. From germline, CDR1 is LGHNA and CDR2 YNFKEQ. The CDR3 has 14 amino acids. The CDR3 spells CASSQAQASHEQYF. CDR3 bases: TGTGCCAGCAGCCAAGCCCAGGCCAGCCACGAGCAGTACTTC.

The count of this clone is one. The chain combines TRBV5-4 with TRBJ1-5; 9 bases map to TRBD1. CDR1 is SGHNT, CDR2 YYREEE, per germline (reference sequence). V shed 0 bases, J shed 7 bases, and the junction held 5 bases outside the gene matches. CDR3 length equals 15 residues. CDR3 bases: TGTGCCAGCAGCTTGGGGGACAGGGATAAACAGCCCCAGCATTTT. Residues: CASSLGDRDKQPQHF.

This chain links TRBV11-2 with TRBJ2-2, with D possibly matching TRBD2 (5 bases). Germline V gene lookup returns CDR1 SGHAT and CDR2 FQNNGV. The CDR3 extends over 16 amino acids. Trimming cost V 1 base and J 0 bases, with 9 bases left between them. CDR3 sequence: CASSLVAGANTGELFF. In nucleotides, the CDR3 is TGTGCCAGCAGCTTAGTGGCGGGTGCGAACACCGGGGAGCTGTTTTTT.

The V and J genes are TRBV6-6 and TRBJ1-3, with unresolved D. The V end was cut by 5 bases, the J end by 5 bases, with 16 bases between. This CDR3 is 15 amino acids long. The germline CDR1 and CDR2 sequences are MNHNY and SVGAGI (reference sequence). The DNA for the CDR3 is TGTGCCAGCAGTCTTTTCCCTGGGAGGAGAAACACCATATATTTT. Translated: CASSLFPGRRNTIYF.

This sequence joins TRBV2 and TRBJ2-2; TRBD2 might be the D (5 bases). Germline V gene sequence: CDR1 SNHLY, CDR2 FYNNEI. Trimming pared 4 bases from V and 5 bases from J, leaving 11 bases between. CDR3 length: 14 residues. The DNA for the CDR3 is TGTGCCAGCAGTGGTCTAGCTCCGACCGGGGAGCTGTTTTTT. Protein: CASSGLAPTGELFF.

The chain uses TRBV7-2 and TRBJ2-1; 9 positions agree with TRBD2. Germline V lookup: CDR1 SGHTA, CDR2 FQGNSA. Unmatched junction bases numbered 7, after V lost 1 base and J lost 0 bases. This CDR3 contains 18 residues. The CDR3 region has the DNA TGTGCCAGCAGCTTAGTGGGGGTTAGCGGGAGCTCCTACAATGAGCAGTTCTTC. This encodes CASSLVGVSGSSYNEQFF.

The chain employs TRBV10-3 and TRBJ1-2, with D perhaps TRBD1 (6 bases). The germline gives CDR1 ENHRY, CDR2 SYGVKD. Trimming left V 6 bases short and J 7 bases short, with 12 bases between. CDR3 length: 12 residues. The CDR3 loop reads CAIRTGRAGYTF. CDR3 DNA sequence: TGTGCCATCAGAACAGGGCGAGCTGGCTACACCTTC.

The chain couples TRBV18 to TRBJ2-7; D ambiguous. The CDR3 has 13 amino acids. Germline values: CDR1 KGHSH, CDR2 LQKENI. V lost 2 bases and J 0 bases, leaving 5 bases between the germline ends. In DNA, the CDR3 is TGTGCCAGCTCACCAACTAACTCCTACGAGCAGTACTTC. It specifies CASSPTNSYEQYF.

This sequence joins TRBV24-1 and TRBJ2-1, with 9 bases matching TRBD2. This CDR3 is 17 amino acids long. V trimming: 4 bases; J trimming: 2 bases; junction bases outside the gene matches: 8. Germline V CDR1 and CDR2: KGHDR, SFDVKD. CDR3 DNA: TGTGCCACCAGTGACTCCCTAGCGGGGCTCACCTACAATGAGCAGTTCTTC. Its translation: CATSDSLAGLTYNEQFF.

The V and J genes are TRBV5-1 and TRBJ2-1, with TRBD2 matching over 9 bases. Germline CDR1 is SGHRS and CDR2 is YFSETQ. CDR3 length equals 15 residues. Unmatched junction bases numbered 4, after V lost 0 bases and J lost 6 bases. This CDR3 is CASSLVAGDPNEQFF. CDR3 DNA: TGCGCCAGCAGCTTGGTAGCGGGGGACCCCAATGAGCAGTTCTTC.

The CDR3 DNA sequence: TGCGCCAGCAGCCCTGCCGCTGGGGCGGGAGGGCCGGGGGAGCAGTACTTC. Residues: CASSPAAGAGGPGEQYF. The chain couples TRBV5-1 to TRBJ2-7; 9 nucleotides match TRBD2. V was pared by 4 bases and J by 7 bases, with 18 bases of the junction left unmatched. Germline values: CDR1 SGHRS, CDR2 YFSETQ. The CDR3 runs to 17 residues.

The rearrangement links TRBV18 to TRBJ1-5, with D unresolved. The germline V gene has CDR1 KGHSH and CDR2 LQKENI. There are 14 residues in the CDR3. Trimming pared 3 bases from V and 2 bases from J, leaving 8 bases between. CDR3 bases: TGTGCCAGCTCACCGTGGGAGGGCAATCAGCCCCAGCATTTT. Translation: CASSPWEGNQPQHF.

The chain joins TRBV18 to TRBJ2-1; D is perhaps TRBD2 (7 bases). V gave up 5 bases and J gave up 7 bases, with 15 bases separating them. The CDR3 contains 14 residues. Germline V gene data show CDR1 as KGHSH and CDR2 as LQKENI. CDR3 protein: CASSDGGALNEQFF. CDR3 in DNA: TGTGCCAGCTCAGATGGGGGGGCGCTTAATGAGCAGTTCTTC.

The genes are TRBV6-5 and TRBJ1-1, with D possibly matching TRBD1 (6 bases). Trimming cost V 7 bases and J 4 bases, with 13 bases left between them. This CDR3 spans 13 amino acids. CDR1 and CDR2 (germline): MNHEY, SVGAGI. The DNA for the CDR3 is TGTGCCAGCACGGGGGGCTGGGGCACTGAAGCTTTCTTT. Translation gives CASTGGWGTEAFF.

This clone was seen only a few times. V gene TRBV29-1 combines with J gene TRBJ1-4, with D possibly matching TRBD1 (6 bases). The CDR3 is made up of 12 amino acids. Germline-derived CDR1 and CDR2 are SQVTM and ANQGSEA. Between the trimmed V and J ends, which lost 6 bases and 14 bases, there was a span of 19 bases. The CDR3 region is CSVGRGAEVLFF. DNA for the CDR3: TGCAGCGTGGGTCGGGGGGCCGAGGTGCTGTTTTTT. The whole variable domain, filled in from reference TRBV29-1 and TRBJ1-4, reads SAVISQKPSRDICQRGTSLTIQCQVDSQVTMMFWYRQQPGQSLTLIATANQGSEATYESGFVIDKFPISRPNLTFSTLTVSNMSPEDSSIYLCSVGRGAEVLFFGSGTQLSVL.

The chain has TRBV19 and TRBJ1-4; D is unclear. The V end lost 5 bases, the J end lost 4 bases, and 11 bases lay between the germline ends. CDR1 and CDR2 (germline): LNHDA, SQIVND (reference sequence). The CDR3 sequence is 14 residues long. CDR3 region: CASSPHGVNEKLFF. The CDR3, as DNA: TGTGCCAGTAGTCCCCACGGGGTTAATGAAAAACTGTTTTTT. Based on the CDR3 plus reference TRBV19 and TRBJ1-4, the full variable domain is DGGITQSPKYLFRKEGQNVTLSCEQNLNHDAMYWYRQDPGQGLRLIYYSQIVNDFQKGDIAEGYSVSREKKESFPLTVTSAQKNPTAFYLCASSPHGVNEKLFFGSGTQLSVL.